These 27 T cell receptor beta chains were all obtained from the same sample, sequenced in a study of T cells in Graves' hyperthyroidism and ophthalmopathy. Regions amplified from RNA transcripts were the TCR beta CDR3 regions. First-round RT-PCR targeting the TCR CDR3 was performed with the HTBI primer set. In TCRdb, the multiplex PCR reads were re-called with MiXCR into one record per CDR3 protein. Found here are 450,000 to 500,000 distinct CDR3 sequences, around a fifth of them singletons; the top ten hold 45% to 50%. The sequenced material came from blood. These receptors all stem from a woman in her 70s with Graves' ophthalmopathy.

This clonotype was found a few times. The genes are TRBV6-6 and TRBJ1-1; a possible D gene is TRBD1 (5 bases). The germline V and J ends were trimmed by 0 bases and 6 bases, with 11 bases remaining between them. The length of the CDR3 is 14 residues. Germline CDR1 is MNHNY and CDR2 is SVGAGI (reference sequence). CDR3 nucleotides: TGTGCCAGCAGTTACTCTCTGTTGGGGGCTGAAGCTTTCTTT. Translated: CASSYSLLGAEAFF.

V and J are TRBV30 and TRBJ2-7; 9 nucleotides agree with TRBD1. Per germline, CDR1 GTSNPN and CDR2 SVGIG (reference sequence). V gave up 7 bases and J gave up 2 bases; unmatched junction bases: 3. CDR3 length: 12 amino acids. The CDR3 protein is CALQGATYEQYF. DNA for the CDR3: TGTGCCTTACAGGGGGCTACCTACGAGCAGTACTTC.

The sample holds many counts of this clonotype. The chain employs TRBV11-3 and TRBJ2-1; D gene uncertain. The V and J ends lost 5 bases and 7 bases respectively, with 9 bases between them. CDR1 and CDR2 (germline): SGHNT, YENEEA. This CDR3 contains 12 residues. The CDR3 loop reads CASSLLSNEQFF. As DNA, the CDR3 is TGTGCCAGCAGCCTCCTCAGTAATGAGCAGTTCTTC.

V usage is TRBV20-1 and J usage is TRBJ1-2; no definite D call. Germline V gene data show CDR1 as DFQATT and CDR2 as SNEGSKA (reference sequence). The CDR3 consists of 11 residues. Trimming stripped 6 bases from V and 6 bases from J, with 11 bases between. The DNA of the CDR3 is TGCAGTGCCCGGACTGTCCATGGCTACACCTTC. It translates to CSARTVHGYTF.

This sequence joins TRBV6-1 and TRBJ2-7; TRBD2 matches at 12 bases. This CDR3 comprises 17 residues. V was clipped by 6 bases and J by 4 bases; unmatched bases: 13. Germline V gene sequence: CDR1 MNHNS, CDR2 SASEGT. The CDR3, as DNA: TGTGCCAGCAGGCTAGCGGGAGGGCCGACGGGTGTTTACGAGCAGTACTTC. This encodes CASRLAGGPTGVYEQYF.

This clonotype was seen a few times. V and J are TRBV6-2 or TRBV6-3 and TRBJ1-2, with 11 bases fitting TRBD1. Germline lookup yields CDR1 MNHEY and CDR2 SVGEGT. Trimming took 5 bases from V and 7 from J; bases not matched to a gene: 6. The CDR3 length is 14 residues. CDR3 amino acids: CASSGGTGGSGYTF. The CDR3 DNA reads as TGTGCCAGCAGTGGAGGGACAGGGGGTAGTGGCTACACCTTC.

The chain combines TRBV6-6 with TRBJ2-5, with no clear D. Per the germline V gene, CDR1 is MNHNY and CDR2 is SVGAGI (reference sequence). The CDR3 consists of 14 residues. Trimming removed 0 bases at V and 4 bases at J, with 9 bases between. DNA for the CDR3: TGTGCCAGCAGTTACTCGGGCAGCCGAGAGACCCAGTACTTC. This codes for CASSYSGSRETQYF.

The chain joins TRBV10-3 to TRBJ2-6, with 8 bases identical to TRBD1. This CDR3 is 16 amino acids long. The V and J ends lost 5 bases and 0 bases, in that order; junction bases with no gene match: 3. Germline V gene data show CDR1 as ENHRY and CDR2 as SYGVKD. The CDR3 DNA follows: TGTGCCATCAGTACTACAGGGGGCTCTGGGGCCAACGTCCTGACTTTC. This encodes CAISTTGGSGANVLTF.

The chain couples TRBV5-1 to TRBJ2-1; a weak D match, TRBD2 (5 bases). CDR3 size: 15 residues. Trimming cost V 2 bases and J 6 bases, with 15 bases left between them. Germline CDR1 and CDR2: SGHRS and YFSETQ. The CDR3 DNA reads as TGCGCCAGCAGCTTCGGAGGAGATATGCGCAATGAGCAGTTCTTC. Its protein is CASSFGGDMRNEQFF.

About this clonotype: The CDR3 does not end in the conserved phenylalanine or tryptophan, so this is likely a read error. This CDR3 is CASSRFPGQGAPGELFS. CDR3 nucleotides: TGTGCCAGCAGCCGCTTCCCGGGACAGGGGGCGCCGGGGGAGCTGTTTTCT. The chain employs TRBV7-8 and TRBJ2-2; 12 bases align to TRBD1. This CDR3 is built from 17 residues. CDR1 is SGHVS, CDR2 FQNEAQ, per germline. V shed 5 bases and J 8 bases; nucleotides not matched to a gene: 12.

On this clonotype: Its ends do not fully match the called genes, so a read error is possible. This chain joins TRBV7-7 and TRBJ2-1, with 10 bases that match TRBD2. The CDR3 loop spans 16 amino acids. Per germline, CDR1 SSHAT and CDR2 FNYEAQ (reference sequence). This chain's CDR3 is CASSLGTSATYNEQFF. The CDR3 DNA is TGTGCTAGCAGCTTGGGGACTAGCGCCACCTACAATGAGCAGTTCTTC.

The chain couples TRBV20-1 to TRBJ2-3; 7 nucleotides agree with TRBD2. The CDR3 has 15 residues. After removal of 6 bases from V and 4 bases from J, the junction contained 13 bases not matched to a gene. Germline V gives CDR1 DFQATT, CDR2 SNEGSKA (reference sequence). The CDR3 nucleotides read TGCAGTGCCCAAGGGCTGCGGGAGACTGCAGATACGCAGTATTTT. This gives the protein CSAQGLRETADTQYF.

The CDR3 reads CASSPLTSGQETQYF. The DNA of the CDR3 is TGTGCCAGCTCACCTTTGACTAGCGGACAAGAGACCCAGTACTTC. The chain uses TRBV18 and TRBJ2-5; 9 bases agree with TRBD2. This CDR3 spans 15 amino acids. The germline gives CDR1 KGHSH, CDR2 LQKENI. V trimming: 3 bases; J trimming: 2 bases; junction bases outside the gene matches: 4. Full variable domain (missing parts from reference TRBV18 and TRBJ2-5): NAGVMQNPRHLVRRRGQEARLRCSPMKGHSHVYWYRQLPEEGLKFMVYLQKENIIDESGMPKERFSAEFPKEGPSILRIQQVVRGDSAAYFCASSPLTSGQETQYFGPGTRLLVL.

This clonotype was found a few times. This sequence joins TRBV20-1 and TRBJ2-1; D not resolved. Germline V CDR1 and CDR2: DFQATT, SNEGSKA (reference sequence). The CDR3 covers 16 residues. The V and J ends lost 3 bases and 0 bases respectively, with 15 bases between them. The CDR3, as DNA: TGCAGTGCTAGCGCGACTTCGGGCCTCTCCTACAATGAGCAGTTCTTC. This encodes CSASATSGLSYNEQFF.

This clonotype was found a few times. The rearrangement uses TRBV5-8 and TRBJ1-2; 7 bases align to TRBD1. Germline V gene data show CDR1 as SGHTS and CDR2 as YDEGEE. The ends lost 2 bases at V and 8 bases at J; junction bases unmatched: 6. The CDR3 runs to 13 residues. The CDR3 is CASSFTGVKGYTF. In nucleotides, the CDR3 is TGTGCCAGCAGCTTCACAGGGGTGAAGGGCTACACCTTC.

Comment on this clonotype: Just one base apart from a much larger clone, this may be a read error. The chain is built from TRBV3-1 and TRBJ1-4; D not certain. Germline-derived CDR1 and CDR2 are LGHDT and YNNKEL (reference sequence). CDR3 length: 12 amino acids. CDR3 sequence (DNA): TGTGCCAGCAGCCGCCAGAACGAAAAACTGGTTTTT. This gives the protein CASSRQNEKLVF.

The chain links TRBV27 to TRBJ2-6; D may match TRBD1 or TRBD2 (5 bases each). Deletions cut 3 bases from V and 1 base from J, with 13 bases between. The CDR3 runs 17 residues. Looked up from germline, CDR1 is MNHEY and CDR2 is SMNVEV (reference sequence). The DNA of the CDR3 is TGTGCCAGCAGTTTTGGGGGTGGCAGTTCTGGGGCCAACGTCCTGACTTTC. This gives the protein CASSFGGGSSGANVLTF.

This clonotype was counted between two and nine times. J is TRBJ2-7 and V is TRBV5-6, with a tentative D call TRBD1 (5 bases). The CDR3 covers 13 residues. The V end was cut by 4 bases, the J end by 5 bases, with 13 bases between. CDR1 SGHDT and CDR2 YYEEEE come from the germline V gene. CDR3 nucleotide sequence: TGTGCCAGCAGCCTGACACCGACAGACGAGCAGTACTTC. This sequence encodes CASSLTPTDEQYF.

This clonotype was picked up a small number of times. The chain employs TRBV5-1 and TRBJ2-3, with D unclear. Germline loops: CDR1 SGHRS, CDR2 YFSETQ. This CDR3 is 15 amino acids long. V was shortened by 0 bases and J by 2 bases, with 10 bases between the two germline ends. The CDR3 spells CASSLEARYTDTQYF. CDR3 nucleotides: TGCGCCAGCAGCTTGGAGGCTCGGTACACAGATACGCAGTATTTT.

The chain is built from TRBV11-2 and TRBJ2-7; 7 bases are a match to TRBD1. Germline CDR1 SGHAT, CDR2 FQNNGV. The CDR3 runs to 13 residues. With V trimmed by 5 bases and J by 4 bases, 5 bases remained unmatched. CDR3 bases: TGTGCCAGCAGCATAAGACAGGGTTACGAGCAGTACTTC. Amino acid sequence: CASSIRQGYEQYF.

This clonotype showed up just a few times. The J gene is TRBJ1-1, the V gene TRBV6-1; TRBD1 is a possible D gene (5 bases). The germline V gene has CDR1 MNHNS and CDR2 SASEGT. The V end was cut by 5 bases, the J end by 8 bases, with 9 bases between. The CDR3 covers 11 residues. CDR3 sequence reads: CASSHGQEAFF. CDR3 nucleotide sequence: TGTGCCAGCAGTCACGGACAAGAAGCTTTCTTT.

Here the CDR3 reads CASSSGTSGIASQYF. Here the CDR3 DNA reads TGTGCCAGCAGCTCTGGGACTAGCGGGATAGCTTCCCAGTATTTT. The chain couples TRBV7-9 to TRBJ2-3, with 13 bases matching TRBD2. CDR3 length: 15 residues. The J segment lost 12 bases and the V segment lost 4 bases, leaving 10 bases of the junction unmatched. Germline loops: CDR1 SEHNR, CDR2 FQNEAQ (reference sequence). The full variable domain, completed using reference TRBV7-9 and TRBJ2-3, is DTGVSQNPRHKITKRGQNVTFRCDPISEHNRLYWYRQTLGQGPEFLTYFQNEAQLEKSRLLSDRFSAERPKGSFSTLEIQRTEQGDSAMYLCASSSGTSGIASQYFGPGTRLTVL.

A word on this clonotype: This could be a read error, since a much larger clone is one nucleotide away. The V gene is TRBV2, the J gene TRBJ1-1; D is undetermined. CDR1 and CDR2 from the germline V gene are SNHLY and FYNNEI. The CDR3 is 14 residues long. This CDR3 reads CANSDEAGNTEAFF. CDR3 DNA: TGTGCCAACAGTGACGAGGCCGGAAACACTGAAGCTTTCTTT.

The chain is built from TRBV29-1 and TRBJ2-1; tentatively, D is TRBD2 (6 bases). The V and J ends lost 4 bases and 5 bases respectively, with 18 bases between them. The germline gives CDR1 SQVTM, CDR2 ANQGSEA. CDR3 length equals 15 residues. The CDR3 protein is CSVVRLRGSNNEQFF. DNA of the CDR3: TGCAGCGTTGTTAGGCTGCGGGGATCCAACAATGAGCAGTTCTTC.

This clonotype was picked up a small number of times. CDR3 protein: CASSEMMNTEAFF. The CDR3 nucleotides read TGTGCCAGCAGTGAAATGATGAACACTGAAGCTTTCTTT. V gene TRBV25-1 combines with J gene TRBJ1-1, with D uncertain. Trimming pared 2 bases from V and 0 bases from J, leaving 4 bases between. From germline, CDR1 is MGHDK and CDR2 SYGVNS. The CDR3 has 13 amino acids.

The chain combines TRBV27 with TRBJ2-1; 9 nucleotides match TRBD2. V was clipped by 2 bases and J by 0 bases; unmatched bases: 2. Germline CDR1 reads MNHEY; CDR2 reads SMNVEV (reference sequence). The CDR3 is made up of 16 amino acids. CDR3 nucleotides: TGTGCCAGCAGTTTAGGACTAGCGCGCTCCTACAATGAGCAGTTCTTC. Translating gives CASSLGLARSYNEQFF.

The chain joins TRBV4-2 to TRBJ1-2, with unresolved D. Germline assignment: CDR1 LGHNA and CDR2 YNFKEQ. The CDR3 is 15 amino acids. Trimming removed 0 bases from V and 1 base from J, with 9 bases in between. The CDR3: CASSQDGGLNYGYTF. The CDR3 region has the DNA TGTGCCAGCAGCCAAGATGGAGGACTTAACTATGGCTACACCTTC.